The 14 T cell receptor beta chains reported below all come from one sample, sequenced in a study of blood T cell repertoires in COVID-19. The assay was immunoSEQ multiplex PCR, and TCRdb's table has in-frame clones only and misses some. The sample comprises about 77,000 clones, around nine tenths of which are singletons, and roughly 15% rests with the top ten. Sequencing used peripheral blood. These receptors were collected from an elderly woman with active or convalescent COVID-19.

Only a few counts were recorded for this clone. The rearrangement links TRBV6-5 to TRBJ2-7; D is possibly TRBD2 (5 bases). The V and J ends lost 6 bases and 6 bases respectively, with 12 bases between them. The CDR3 has 12 amino acids. Germline lookup yields CDR1 MNHEY and CDR2 SVGAGI. The CDR3 region is CASRSTRGEQYF. For the CDR3, the DNA is TGTGCCAGCAGATCTACACGGGGCGAGCAGTACTTC.

The V gene is TRBV10-3, the J gene TRBJ2-5, with a weak D call TRBD2 (6 bases). The CDR3 length is 14 residues. Deletions cut 0 bases from V and 5 bases from J, with 10 bases between. Germline V CDR1 and CDR2: ENHRY, SYGVKD. CDR3 in DNA: TGTGCCATCAGTGAGTCCACTAGCACCGAGACCCAGTACTTC. It specifies CAISESTSTETQYF.

This sequence joins TRBV12-3 or TRBV12-4 and TRBJ2-1; 8 bases are a match to TRBD2. The CDR3 runs to 12 residues. V was pared by 3 bases and J by 15 bases, with 7 bases of the junction left unmatched. DNA for the CDR3: TGTGCCAGCAGTTTGTCCGCGGGGGGTCGGTTCTTC. Translation: CASSLSAGGRFF.

The rearrangement uses TRBV15 and TRBJ1-5; 10 bases agree with TRBD1. Trimming removed 5 bases from V and 5 bases from J; junction bases left unmatched: 9. The CDR3 length is 16 residues. Germline-derived CDR1 and CDR2 are LNHNV and YYDKDF (reference sequence). The CDR3 DNA reads as TGTGCCACCAGCCCCCGGGACAGGGGATATGATCAGCCCCAGCATTTT. Translating it yields CATSPRDRGYDQPQHF. Together with reference TRBV15 and TRBJ1-5, the CDR3 gives the full variable domain: DAMVIQNPRYQVTQFGKPVTLSCSQTLNHNVMYWYQQKSSQAPKLLFHYYDKDFNNEADTPDNFQSRRPNTSFCFLDIRSPGLGDTAMYLCATSPRDRGYDQPQHFGDGTRLSIL.

V gene TRBV6-2 or TRBV6-3 combines with J gene TRBJ2-1; D unclear. With 2 bases removed from V and 1 base from J, the gap between germline ends came to 3 bases. The CDR3 runs 13 residues. CDR1 and CDR2 (germline): MNHEY, SVGEGT. The CDR3 region has the DNA TGTGCCAGCAGTTACACTTCCTACAATGAGCAGTTCTTC. Its protein product is CASSYTSYNEQFF.

The chain couples TRBV7-8 to TRBJ2-7; D may be TRBD1 or TRBD2 (5 bases each). The V end was cut by 5 bases, the J end by 3 bases, with 14 bases between. Germline CDR1 SGHVS, CDR2 FQNEAQ. The CDR3 contains 14 residues. CDR3 sequence (DNA): TGTGCCAGCAGCCGAGAGGGGATAGGCTACGAGCAGTACTTC. This gives the protein CASSREGIGYEQYF.

This clone was counted once. The CDR3 protein is CASSSGTHSNQPQHF. The CDR3 coding sequence is TGTGCCAGCAGCTCAGGGACACACAGCAATCAGCCCCAGCATTTT. V usage is TRBV7-9 and J usage is TRBJ1-5; maybe TRBD1 (6 bases). CDR3 length equals 15 residues. V was pared by 4 bases and J by 1 base, with 11 bases between. The germline V gene has CDR1 SEHNR and CDR2 FQNEAQ (reference sequence). Using reference TRBV7-9 and TRBJ1-5 for the parts outside the CDR3, the full variable domain is DTGVSQNPRHKITKRGQNVTFRCDPISEHNRLYWYRQTLGQGPEFLTYFQNEAQLEKSRLLSDRFSAERPKGSFSTLEIQRTEQGDSAMYLCASSSGTHSNQPQHFGDGTRLSIL.

This rearrangement joins TRBV10-3 to TRBJ2-3, with TRBD2 as a possible D gene (6 bases). The CDR3 totals 16 residues. V lost 3 bases and J lost 0, with 13 bases in between. Germline V gene sequence: CDR1 ENHRY, CDR2 SYGVKD. The CDR3 DNA reads TGTGCCATCAGTGACCCGGGGCGGGGAAGCACAGATACGCAGTATTTT. Its translation is CAISDPGRGSTDTQYF.

V and J are TRBV5-4 and TRBJ2-5, with TRBD1 as a possible D gene (6 bases). Deletions cut 1 base from V and 2 bases from J, with 12 bases between. CDR1 and CDR2 from the germline V gene are SGHNT and YYREEE (reference sequence). The CDR3 loop spans 15 amino acids. The CDR3 sequence is CASSLSRTVQETQYF. DNA for the CDR3: TGTGCCAGCAGCTTGTCCCGGACAGTTCAAGAGACCCAGTACTTC. The entire variable domain, with the rest obtained from reference TRBV5-4 and TRBJ2-5, is as follows: ETGVTQSPTHLIKTRGQQVTLRCSSQSGHNTVSWYQQALGQGPQFIFQYYREEENGRGNFPPRFSGLQFPNYSSELNVNALELDDSALYLCASSLSRTVQETQYFGPGTRLLVL.

This sequence joins TRBV28 and TRBJ1-1; D may be TRBD1 (6 bases). The CDR3 extends over 12 amino acids. Per germline, CDR1 MDHEN and CDR2 SYDVKM. The V gene lost 6 bases and the J gene lost 8 bases, with 13 bases spanning the gap. Here the CDR3 DNA reads TGTGCCAGCAGCGACGCCGGGACAGAAGCTTTCTTT. Its protein product is CASSDAGTEAFF. Combining the CDR3 with reference TRBV28 and TRBJ1-1 gives the whole variable domain DVKVTQSSRYLVKRTGEKVFLECVQDMDHENMFWYRQDPGLGLRLIYFSYDVKMKEKGDIPEGYSVSREKKERFSLILESASTNQTSMYLCASSDAGTEAFFGQGTRLTVV.

The gene calls are TRBV19 and TRBJ1-4; maybe TRBD1 (5 bases). The CDR3 is 18 residues long. Germline V gene sequence: CDR1 LNHDA, CDR2 SQIVND (reference sequence). Trimming took off 3 bases at V and 1 base at J, with 18 bases between the two ends. In DNA, the CDR3 is TGTGCCAGTAGTATTGGGGGGAGCAACAGGCTAACTAATGAAAAACTGTTTTTT. It codes for CASSIGGSNRLTNEKLFF.

The rearrangement uses TRBV27 and TRBJ1-5; a weak D match, TRBD1 (5 bases). CDR1 is MNHEY and CDR2 is SMNVEV in the germline V gene (reference sequence). The CDR3 spans 14 residues. Trimming left V 2 bases short and J 2 bases short, with 7 bases between. CDR3: CASSLGGGNQPQHF. In nucleotides, the CDR3 is TGTGCCAGCAGTTTAGGGGGGGGCAATCAGCCCCAGCATTTT.

This rearrangement joins TRBV19 to TRBJ1-3; D unclear. The CDR3 consists of 13 residues. The ends were cut back, 7 bases at V and 0 bases at J, with 7 bases in the middle. Germline V CDR1 and CDR2: LNHDA, SQIVND (reference sequence). For the CDR3, the DNA is TGTGCCAGTAAATCCCACTCTGGAAACACCATATATTTT. This encodes CASKSHSGNTIYF.

The gene calls are TRBV7-8 and TRBJ2-7; 9 bases fit TRBD1. CDR3 length equals 15 residues. The germline V gene encodes CDR1 SGHVS and CDR2 FQNEAQ. J lost 5 bases, V lost 4 bases, and 9 bases had no gene match. Here the CDR3 DNA reads TGTGCCAGCAGCTCGATGACAGGGGGGGTTGACGAGCAGTACTTC. Its translation is CASSSMTGGVDEQYF.